These 17 T cell receptor beta chains were all obtained from the same sample, sequenced in a study of blood T cell repertoires in COVID-19. Generated by immunoSEQ multiplex PCR, the TCRdb table keeps only in-frame clones and is missing some. The table lists some 260,000 clones, approximately 90% of them singletons. The sample taken for sequencing was peripheral blood. The source is a woman aged 40 to 55 who had recovered from COVID-19.

This chain joins TRBV10-1 and TRBJ2-2; TRBD2 agrees at 9 bases. The CDR3 totals 14 residues. V shed 4 bases and J 5 bases; nucleotides not matched to a gene: 2. The germline V gene encodes CDR1 WNHNN and CDR2 SYGVQD (reference sequence). The CDR3 region is CASSGLAGTGELFF. CDR3 nucleotide sequence: TGCGCCAGCAGTGGCCTAGCGGGAACCGGGGAGCTGTTTTTT.

This clone was seen only a few times. The V call is TRBV7-3, the J call TRBJ2-1; 8 bases fit TRBD2. Trimming at V came to 3 bases and at J to 5 bases, leaving 3 bases not matched to a gene. The length of the CDR3 is 14 residues. The V gene's germline CDR1 is SGHTA and CDR2 FQGTGA. The CDR3 region is CASSFTSGNNEQFF. DNA for the CDR3: TGTGCCAGCAGCTTTACTAGCGGAAACAATGAGCAGTTCTTC.

In its sample, this clone is medium-sized. Other DNA sequences from this sample encode an identical CDR3 as well. V is TRBV9 and J is TRBJ2-3; no definite D call. CDR3 length equals 13 residues. Germline-derived CDR1 and CDR2 are SGDLS and YYNGEE. V shed 0 bases and J shed 6 bases, with 8 bases lying between them. The CDR3 bases are TGTGCCAGCAGCGTAGGTAGCCCGGATACGCAGTATTTT. Its protein product is CASSVGSPDTQYF.

DNA of the CDR3: TGCGCCAGCAGCCCTAGCATGGGGACTACCTACGAGCAGTACTTC. This sequence encodes CASSPSMGTTYEQYF. This chain links TRBV5-1 with TRBJ2-7; 7 nucleotides agree with TRBD2. V shed 4 bases and J 2 bases; nucleotides not matched to a gene: 9. The V gene's germline CDR1 is SGHRS and CDR2 YFSETQ. This CDR3 is 15 amino acids long.

This chain connects TRBV10-1 to TRBJ2-7; D may be TRBD2 (5 bases). V was clipped by 6 bases and J by 0 bases, with 9 bases between them. From germline, CDR1 is WNHNN and CDR2 SYGVQD (reference sequence). The CDR3 has 13 residues. As DNA, the CDR3 is TGCGCCAGCAGATATGGGAGCTCCTACGAGCAGTACTTC. As protein: CASRYGSSYEQYF.

The chain couples TRBV19 to TRBJ2-1; tentatively, D is TRBD2 (5 bases). The CDR3 covers 14 residues. Germline values: CDR1 LNHDA, CDR2 SQIVND (reference sequence). V lost 6 bases, J lost 6 bases, and 15 bases lay in between. Written as DNA, the CDR3 is TGTGCCAGTAGGAGGGCCGGGGAAAGCAATGAGCAGTTCTTC. This translates into CASRRAGESNEQFF. Based on the CDR3 plus reference TRBV19 and TRBJ2-1, the full variable domain is DGGITQSPKYLFRKEGQNVTLSCEQNLNHDAMYWYRQDPGQGLRLIYYSQIVNDFQKGDIAEGYSVSREKKESFPLTVTSAQKNPTAFYLCASRRAGESNEQFFGPGTRLTVL.

In this sample, this clone turned up once. This rearrangement joins TRBV4-3 to TRBJ2-2; TRBD2 agrees at 16 bases. Germline trimming cut 4 bases from V and 6 bases from J; bases unmatched to any gene: 8. Germline V gene data show CDR1 as LGHNA and CDR2 as YSLEER. The length of the CDR3 is 18 residues. DNA for the CDR3: TGCGCCAGCAGCCCGGGACTAGCGGGGGGGACCATTGCCGGGGAGCTGTTTTTT. Residues: CASSPGLAGGTIAGELFF.

The rearrangement uses TRBV5-1 and TRBJ2-7; perhaps TRBD1 as D (8 bases). The germline CDR1 and CDR2 sequences are SGHRS and YFSETQ. This CDR3 contains 15 residues. V was pared by 5 bases and J by 1 base, with 16 bases between. DNA of the CDR3: TGCGCCAGCAGTACCGGACAGGGAGGGTCCTACGAGCAGTACTTC. Residues: CASSTGQGGSYEQYF.

This rearrangement joins TRBV19 to TRBJ1-5; TRBD1 matches 7 bases. This CDR3 region has 13 residues. The ends lost 6 bases at V and 7 bases at J; junction bases unmatched: 6. CDR1 LNHDA and CDR2 SQIVND come from the germline V gene (reference sequence). The CDR3 DNA reads as TGTGCCAGTAGCGATACAGGGGACCAGCCCCAGCATTTT. It is translated as CASSDTGDQPQHF.

This chain joins TRBV4-3 and TRBJ1-2; 8 nucleotides agree with TRBD1. This CDR3 is 15 amino acids long. Germline trimming cut 1 base from V and 2 bases from J; bases unmatched to any gene: 3. CDR1 LGHNA and CDR2 YSLEER come from the germline V gene. Written as DNA, the CDR3 is TGCGCCAGCAGCCAAGTTACAGGGGGGAACTATGGCTACACCTTC. Translating it yields CASSQVTGGNYGYTF.

The gene calls are TRBV5-6 and TRBJ1-4; 9 nucleotides match TRBD1. Germline V gene sequence: CDR1 SGHDT, CDR2 YYEEEE. The V gene end was trimmed by 4 bases and the J gene end by 2 bases; junction bases not matched to a gene: 9. The CDR3 contains 17 residues. The CDR3 DNA reads as TGTGCCAGCAGCCTACGGACAGGGGTTGGGACTAATGAAAAACTGTTTTTT. Residues: CASSLRTGVGTNEKLFF. The full variable domain, rest sourced from reference TRBV5-6 and TRBJ1-4, is DAGVTQSPTHLIKTRGQQVTLRCSPKSGHDTVSWYQQALGQGPQFIFQYYEEEERQRGNFPDRFSGHQFPNYSSELNVNALLLGDSALYLCASSLRTGVGTNEKLFFGSGTQLSVL.

This chain joins TRBV28 and TRBJ1-5; 11 bases fit TRBD1. Trimming took 5 bases from V and 7 from J; bases not matched to a gene: 10. CDR1 is MDHEN and CDR2 is SYDVKM in the germline V gene. The CDR3 is made up of 16 amino acids. The CDR3 nucleotides are TGTGCCAGCAGTCCCCCGGGACAGGGGGGGGGACAGCCCCAGCATTTT. Its protein is CASSPPGQGGGQPQHF.

This clone was counted between two and nine times. The rearrangement links TRBV30 to TRBJ1-6, with 8 nucleotides matching TRBD1. V dropped 5 bases and J dropped 5; count of bases not matched to a gene: 2. The CDR3 sequence is 13 residues long. Per germline, CDR1 GTSNPN and CDR2 SVGIG (reference sequence). The DNA of the CDR3 is TGTGCCTGGGCGGGACAGGATAATTCACCCCTCCACTTT. It codes for CAWAGQDNSPLHF.

A remark on this clone: Relative to the germline gene, one junction end is altered; a read error may explain this. V gene TRBV7-7 combines with J gene TRBJ2-3; D gene uncertain. Germline CDR1 is SSHAT and CDR2 is FNYEAQ (reference sequence). This CDR3 is 14 amino acids long. The CDR3 nucleotides read TGTGCTAGCAGCTTATCCAGTTTTACAGATACGCAGTATTTT. It is translated as CASSLSSFTDTQYF.

The CDR3 sequence: CASSFASSSYNEQFF. CDR3 DNA: TGTGCCAGCAGTTTCGCGAGTAGCTCCTACAATGAGCAGTTCTTC. The rearrangement links TRBV27 to TRBJ2-1; D gene ambiguous. V gave up 3 bases and J gave up 0 bases, with 9 bases separating them. This CDR3 region has 15 residues. Germline V gene sequence: CDR1 MNHEY, CDR2 SMNVEV (reference sequence).

This clone turned up a few times. V is TRBV30 and J is TRBJ2-7; 8 nucleotides line up with TRBD1. The CDR3 has 14 amino acids. V trimming: 1 base; J trimming: 1 base; junction bases outside the gene matches: 3. Per germline, CDR1 GTSNPN and CDR2 SVGIG (reference sequence). Written as DNA, the CDR3 is TGTGCCTGGAGTGCCGGACAGGGTTCCTACGAGCAGTACTTC. Its protein product is CAWSAGQGSYEQYF.

This chain uses TRBV19 with TRBJ2-3; 7 bases map to TRBD2. CDR1 is LNHDA, CDR2 SQIVND, per germline (reference sequence). V was clipped by 4 bases and J by 1 base; unmatched bases: 5. This CDR3 region has 15 residues. The CDR3 DNA follows: TGTGCCAGTAGTACCATTAGCGGGCGCACAGATACGCAGTATTTT. This translates into CASSTISGRTDTQYF.